This TCR beta chain originates from a study of T-cell reconstitution after alpha-beta-depleted transplantation in children. Study-level findings and limits: The origin of high day-60 TCRbeta diversity in some patients lay in surviving recipient T cells and thymic progenitors. As was reported, about two months after transplant, alpha-beta T cells came from several hundred expanded graft clones. Fresh T-cell production supplied most of the T-cell counts and diversity seen one year after transplant.

Molecular barcoding with unique molecular identifiers was used for the TCRbeta library. MiXCR was run by TCRdb on the PCR reads, yielding one entry per CDR3 protein. The table lists 280,000 or so distinct CDR3 sequences, about 9.9% of them singletons. This clonotype has at least ten counts. Its antigen is unknown. The CDR3 extends over 13 amino acids. Germline CDR1 and CDR2: SGHRS and YFSETQ. Trimming left V 0 bases short and J 10 bases short, with 10 bases between. The sequencing here drew on peripheral blood, taken 180 days after TCRalphabeta/CD19-depleted stem cell transplant. This chain links TRBV5-1 with TRBJ2-2, with a tentative D call TRBD2 (5 bases). The origin of this receptor is a male patient aged 2 to 10 who had a stem cell transplant for chronic granulomatous disease, so the T cells may come from the graft donor. The CDR3 region is CASSLGLAEELFF. The CDR3 DNA reads TGCGCCAGCAGCTTGGGGCTAGCAGAGGAGCTGTTTTTT.